Listed below are T cell receptor beta chains from one sample, sequenced in a study of shared clonotypes between healthy human individuals. Some clones are missing from TCRdb's copy, which holds only in-frame ones; the method was immunoSEQ multiplex PCR. The sample contains under 1,100,000 clones, under 80% of which appear only once. Sequencing input: memory CD4+ T cells sorted from blood. The origin of the receptors is a young man in good health. The CDR3 runs from the conserved cysteine through the conserved F or W. Each record gives: CDR3 DNA, CDR3 protein, clone size, J gene, V gene, D gene. D genes are given only for firm matches. Clone size is stated in some rows and not others, as once, few, many or a class when expanded.

CDR3 DNA: TGTGCCAGCTCACCTCCTTTCAGGGGGGACTATGGCTACACCTTC
CDR3 protein: CASSPPFRGDYGYTF
clone size: -
J gene: TRBJ1-2
V gene: TRBV18
D gene: TRBD1

CDR3 DNA: TGTGCCTGGAGCCCGCGAAACCCGTACGAGCAGTACTTC
CDR3 protein: CAWSPRNPYEQYF
clone size: -
J gene: TRBJ2-7
V gene: TRBV30
D gene: -

CDR3 DNA: TGCGCCAGCAGTGAGTGGGGGGGGGAGGATGGCTACACCTTC
CDR3 protein: CASSEWGGEDGYTF
clone size: -
J gene: TRBJ1-2
V gene: TRBV10-1
D gene: -

CDR3 DNA: TGCGCCAGCAGCCCGGGAGGGGGTAGTGAAAAACTGTTTTTT
CDR3 protein: CASSPGGGSEKLFF
clone size: -
J gene: TRBJ1-4
V gene: TRBV5-1
D gene: -

CDR3 DNA: TGCGCCAGCAGTGAGCGACTAGCGGGAGATGCTGCCAAAAACATTCAGTACTTC
CDR3 protein: CASSERLAGDAAKNIQYF
clone size: many
J gene: TRBJ2-4
V gene: TRBV10-2
D gene: TRBD2

CDR3 DNA: TGTGCCAGCAGCTTAGAGCCCCTTTGGAGCACCGGGGAGCTGTTTTTT
CDR3 protein: CASSLEPLWSTGELFF
clone size: -
J gene: TRBJ2-2
V gene: TRBV11-2
D gene: -

CDR3 DNA: TGTGCCAGTAGTCCATTCGGGACATATCTGGGGACTGAAGCTTTCTTT
CDR3 protein: CASSPFGTYLGTEAFF
clone size: -
J gene: TRBJ1-1
V gene: TRBV19
D gene: -

CDR3 DNA: TGCGCCAGCAGCCAGGGACAGGGGATCGAGGAGACCCAGTACTTC
CDR3 protein: CASSQGQGIEETQYF
clone size: few
J gene: TRBJ2-5
V gene: TRBV4-3
D gene: TRBD1

CDR3 DNA: TGTGCCAGCAGCACCACAGGGATGAACACTGAAGCTTTCTTT
CDR3 protein: CASSTTGMNTEAFF
clone size: few
J gene: TRBJ1-1
V gene: TRBV9
D gene: -

CDR3 DNA: TGTGCCAGCACCTCCAAAGGGAACACCGGGGAGCTGTTTTTT
CDR3 protein: CASTSKGNTGELFF
clone size: -
J gene: TRBJ2-2
V gene: TRBV6-6
D gene: -

CDR3 DNA: TGTGCCAGCAGATTGGGCTCCTACGAGCAGTACTTC
CDR3 protein: CASRLGSYEQYF
clone size: few
J gene: TRBJ2-7
V gene: TRBV2
D gene: -

CDR3 DNA: TGCGCCAGCACGAGAACATACGGACAGGGGAACACTGAAGCTTTCTTT
CDR3 protein: CASTRTYGQGNTEAFF
clone size: -
J gene: TRBJ1-1
V gene: TRBV5-1
D gene: TRBD1

CDR3 DNA: TGTGCCAGTAGTGTTAGCGTCGCGACGGATACGCAGTATTTT
CDR3 protein: CASSVSVATDTQYF
clone size: -
J gene: TRBJ2-3
V gene: TRBV19
D gene: -

CDR3 DNA: TGTGCCAGCTCACCACCGTTGACTAGCGGGGGGCTGAACATTCAGTACTTC
CDR3 protein: CASSPPLTSGGLNIQYF
clone size: many
J gene: TRBJ2-4
V gene: TRBV18
D gene: TRBD2

CDR3 DNA: TGTGCCAGCAGCGGGTCTGGGGCCAACGTCCTGACTTTC
CDR3 protein: CASSGSGANVLTF
clone size: -
J gene: TRBJ2-6
V gene: TRBV6-6
D gene: -

CDR3 DNA: TGTGCCAGCAGCCCACTAGTTGGCGAGCAGTACTTC
CDR3 protein: CASSPLVGEQYF
clone size: -
J gene: TRBJ2-7
V gene: TRBV6-5
D gene: -

CDR3 DNA: TGTGCCAGCAGCTCGACCGGGGAGCTGTTTTTT
CDR3 protein: CASSSTGELFF
clone size: -
J gene: TRBJ2-2
V gene: TRBV5-6
D gene: -

CDR3 DNA: TGTGCCAGCAGCTTTCTGGGGGGTGATAATTCACCCCTCCACTTT
CDR3 protein: CASSFLGGDNSPLHF
clone size: few
J gene: TRBJ1-6
V gene: TRBV11-2
D gene: -

CDR3 DNA: TGTGCCAGCAGGAAAGGGACAGGGGATTATGTCACTGAAGCTTTCTTT
CDR3 protein: CASRKGTGDYVTEAFF
clone size: -
J gene: TRBJ1-1
V gene: TRBV5-4
D gene: TRBD1

CDR3 DNA: TGTGCCAGCAGCTTAGTCTCTAGTCAAGCGACCCAGTACTTC
CDR3 protein: CASSLVSSQATQYF
clone size: -
J gene: TRBJ2-5
V gene: TRBV7-8
D gene: -

CDR3 DNA: TGCGCCAGCAGTGAGCGACTAGCGGGAAACACCGGGGAGCTGTTTTTT
CDR3 protein: CASSERLAGNTGELFF
clone size: -
J gene: TRBJ2-2
V gene: TRBV10-1
D gene: TRBD2

CDR3 DNA: TGTGCCAGTAGTGTTCAGGGGCGCACAGATACGCAGTATTTT
CDR3 protein: CASSVQGRTDTQYF
clone size: -
J gene: TRBJ2-3
V gene: TRBV19
D gene: -

CDR3 DNA: TGCGCCAGCAGCCAAGATCCCTTAGCTAACTATGGCTACACCTTC
CDR3 protein: CASSQDPLANYGYTF
clone size: -
J gene: TRBJ1-2
V gene: TRBV4-3
D gene: -

CDR3 DNA: TGTGCCAGCAGCTTGGGCCGAGGGACCACAGATACGCAGTATTTT
CDR3 protein: CASSLGRGTTDTQYF
clone size: few
J gene: TRBJ2-3
V gene: TRBV6-6
D gene: -

CDR3 DNA: TGTGCCAGCAGTTATATTAGGATTAGCAATCAGCCCCAGCATTTT
CDR3 protein: CASSYIRISNQPQHF
clone size: -
J gene: TRBJ1-5
V gene: TRBV6-6
D gene: -

CDR3 DNA: TGTGCCAGCAGTTCCCAGACAGGGGTCCCGAACACTGAAGCTTTCTTT
CDR3 protein: CASSSQTGVPNTEAFF
clone size: once
J gene: TRBJ1-1
V gene: TRBV28
D gene: TRBD1

CDR3 DNA: TGCGCCAGCAGCCACCGGACTAGCGGGAGTCCCGGGGAGCTGTTTTTT
CDR3 protein: CASSHRTSGSPGELFF
clone size: -
J gene: TRBJ2-2
V gene: TRBV5-1
D gene: TRBD2

CDR3 DNA: TGCGCCAGCAGCTCGAGGGGGACTGGGGCCAACGTCCTGACTTTC
CDR3 protein: CASSSRGTGANVLTF
clone size: -
J gene: TRBJ2-6
V gene: TRBV5-1
D gene: -

CDR3 DNA: TGTGCCAGCAGCCACCGGGACACCTTAGGACCCCTCCACTTT
CDR3 protein: CASSHRDTLGPLHF
clone size: few
J gene: TRBJ1-6
V gene: TRBV7-2
D gene: -

CDR3 DNA: TGCGCCAGCAGAAAGGAGAGGGGCTCCTACGAGCAGTACTTC
CDR3 protein: CASRKERGSYEQYF
clone size: -
J gene: TRBJ2-7
V gene: TRBV10-1
D gene: -

CDR3 DNA: TGTGCCACGCGCCCCGGGGGGGAGAACACTGAAGCTTTCTTT
CDR3 protein: CATRPGGENTEAFF
clone size: -
J gene: TRBJ1-1
V gene: TRBV6-6
D gene: -

CDR3 DNA: TGTGCCAGCAGTTTAACCCCCGGACAGGGAGGAAATGAAGCTTTCTTT
CDR3 protein: CASSLTPGQGGNEAFF
clone size: -
J gene: TRBJ1-1
V gene: TRBV27
D gene: TRBD1

CDR3 DNA: TGTGCCAGCTCACCGCGAGGCCAAGAGACCCAGTACTTC
CDR3 protein: CASSPRGQETQYF
clone size: -
J gene: TRBJ2-5
V gene: TRBV18
D gene: -

CDR3 DNA: TGTGCCAGCTTGACAGTAGATAATGAAAAACTGTTTTTT
CDR3 protein: CASLTVDNEKLFF
clone size: -
J gene: TRBJ1-4
V gene: TRBV21-1
D gene: -

CDR3 DNA: TGTGCCAGCAGCCGGAAAGGGGGGACTGAGACCCAGTACTTC
CDR3 protein: CASSRKGGTETQYF
clone size: -
J gene: TRBJ2-5
V gene: TRBV14
D gene: -

CDR3 DNA: TGTGCCAGCAGCTTAGTCGGCAGGCCCCCCGGGGAGCTGTTTTTT
CDR3 protein: CASSLVGRPPGELFF
clone size: -
J gene: TRBJ2-2
V gene: TRBV11-1
D gene: -

CDR3 DNA: TGTGCCAGCAGCTTAGAGGGCAGCTACCAATACTATGGCTACACCTTC
CDR3 protein: CASSLEGSYQYYGYTF
clone size: -
J gene: TRBJ1-2
V gene: TRBV7-9
D gene: -

CDR3 DNA: TGTGCCAGCAGCCTCCAGGGGGGAACGGCCCAGCATTTT
CDR3 protein: CASSLQGGTAQHF
clone size: -
J gene: TRBJ1-5
V gene: TRBV7-2
D gene: TRBD1

CDR3 DNA: TGTGCCAGTCGACAGGTAGACACCGGGGAGCTGTTTTTT
CDR3 protein: CASRQVDTGELFF
clone size: -
J gene: TRBJ2-2
V gene: TRBV27
D gene: -

CDR3 DNA: TGTGCCAGCAGTGAAAGGGGTGTTGATACGCAGTATTTT
CDR3 protein: CASSERGVDTQYF
clone size: -
J gene: TRBJ2-3
V gene: TRBV2
D gene: -

CDR3 DNA: TGTGCAACCACCGGGACCCGCTATCAGCCCCAGCATTTT
CDR3 protein: CATTGTRYQPQHF
clone size: -
J gene: TRBJ1-5
V gene: TRBV6-1
D gene: -

CDR3 DNA: TGTGCCAGCAGCCAAGACGCGGGCTTCACTGAAGCTTTCTTT
CDR3 protein: CASSQDAGFTEAFF
clone size: -
J gene: TRBJ1-1
V gene: TRBV5-4
D gene: -

CDR3 DNA: TGTGCCAGCAGCGGGGACGGATACTATAATTCACCCCTCCACTTT
CDR3 protein: CASSGDGYYNSPLHF
clone size: few
J gene: TRBJ1-6
V gene: TRBV9
D gene: -

CDR3 DNA: TGTGCCAGCAGTCGACAGGTTAGCTACGAGCAGTACTTC
CDR3 protein: CASSRQVSYEQYF
clone size: once
J gene: TRBJ2-7
V gene: TRBV27
D gene: -

CDR3 DNA: TGTGCCAGCTCACCACGAGGGGGCGCAACCTCCGGGGAGCTGTTTTTT
CDR3 protein: CASSPRGGATSGELFF
clone size: -
J gene: TRBJ2-2
V gene: TRBV18
D gene: TRBD1

CDR3 DNA: TGTGCCAGCAGCGACACCAGGGCAGGGAAAAACTATGGCTACACCTTC
CDR3 protein: CASSDTRAGKNYGYTF
clone size: -
J gene: TRBJ1-2
V gene: TRBV5-6
D gene: -

CDR3 DNA: TGTGCCAGCACAGGGCCTCCGCCCCTCCACTTT
CDR3 protein: CASTGPPPLHF
clone size: once
J gene: TRBJ1-6
V gene: TRBV6-1
D gene: -

CDR3 DNA: TGTGCCAGCTCACCGATGGGACAGGGCGGATCCGGGGAGCTGTTTTTT
CDR3 protein: CASSPMGQGGSGELFF
clone size: few
J gene: TRBJ2-2
V gene: TRBV18
D gene: TRBD1

CDR3 DNA: TGTGCCAGCAGCTTACTGGGGGAAAAACTGTTTTTT
CDR3 protein: CASSLLGEKLFF
clone size: -
J gene: TRBJ1-4
V gene: TRBV5-4
D gene: -

CDR3 DNA: TGCGCCAGCAGTTCGGGGGCCCCCCTCTCTGGGGCCAACGTCCTGACTTTC
CDR3 protein: CASSSGAPLSGANVLTF
clone size: -
J gene: TRBJ2-6
V gene: TRBV10-1
D gene: -

CDR3 DNA: TGCGCCAGCAGCCTTATTCCGGGACAGGTGAACACTGAAGCTTTCTTT
CDR3 protein: CASSLIPGQVNTEAFF
clone size: -
J gene: TRBJ1-1
V gene: TRBV5-1
D gene: TRBD1